These 29 T cell receptor beta chains share one sample of origin, sequenced in a study of blood T cell repertoires in COVID-19. Profiled with immunoSEQ multiplex PCR; TCRdb holds only in-frame clones, not every one. The data contain some 150,000 clones, 80% to 85% of them seen just once; the ten biggest clones take up under 9.5%. What was sequenced was peripheral blood. The receptors derive from a human donor in a cohort sampled during active COVID-19.

CDR3 sequence (DNA): TGTGCCAGCAGAATGGGGGGAGTTGGTCAGCCCCAGCATTTT. Amino acids: CASRMGGVGQPQHF. The V and J genes are TRBV28 and TRBJ1-5, with D possibly matching TRBD1 (5 bases). Per the germline V gene, CDR1 is MDHEN and CDR2 is SYDVKM. Trimming shortened V by 6 bases and J by 6 bases, and 15 bases separated the two germline ends. The CDR3 length is 14 residues.

This chain links TRBV11-2 with TRBJ2-1; D may be TRBD1 (6 bases). V lost 5 bases to trimming and J lost 0 bases, with 14 bases between them. The CDR3 sequence is 16 residues long. Germline assignment: CDR1 SGHAT and CDR2 FQNNGV. CDR3 amino acids: CASSPPTGRSYNEQFF. The CDR3, as DNA: TGTGCCAGCAGCCCACCCACAGGGCGCTCCTACAATGAGCAGTTCTTC.

The chain employs TRBV3-1 (or the pseudogene TRBV3-2) and TRBJ2-3; 8 nucleotides align to TRBD2. The junction had 3 bases not matched to a gene; V was cut back by 0 bases and J by 1 base. CDR3 length equals 16 residues. CDR1 is LGHDT, CDR2 YNNKEL, per germline (reference sequence). Here the CDR3 reads CASSQDLAGRTDTQYF. CDR3 sequence (DNA): TGTGCCAGCAGCCAAGATTTAGCGGGGCGCACAGATACGCAGTATTTT.

The chain has TRBV2 and TRBJ2-2; 10 bases match TRBD2. V trimming: 6 bases; J trimming: 6 bases; junction bases outside the gene matches: 7. This CDR3 is 15 amino acids long. Looked up from germline, CDR1 is SNHLY and CDR2 is FYNNEI. The CDR3 DNA is TGTGCCAGCAGCCTTCTAGCGGGGGAGGCCGGGGAGCTGTTTTTT. This translates into CASSLLAGEAGELFF.

In its sample, this clone was seen a few times. The V call is TRBV2, the J call TRBJ2-3, with 9 positions matching TRBD2. The ends lost 6 bases at V and 4 bases at J; junction bases unmatched: 11. The germline V gene encodes CDR1 SNHLY and CDR2 FYNNEI. The CDR3 is 16 residues long. The CDR3: CASRRGGRVEADTQYF. As DNA, the CDR3 is TGTGCCAGCAGGCGGGGGGGCAGGGTAGAGGCAGATACGCAGTATTTT.

The V and J genes are TRBV9 and TRBJ1-5; D not certain. The germline gives CDR1 SGDLS, CDR2 YYNGEE. The CDR3 extends over 14 amino acids. V lost 0 bases and J lost 2, with 6 bases in between. The CDR3 DNA sequence: TGTGCCAGCAGCGTAGGCGGAGGCAATCAGCCCCAGCATTTT. Protein: CASSVGGGNQPQHF.

This chain connects TRBV11-2 to TRBJ2-5; 12 bases fit TRBD2. The V gene end was trimmed by 5 bases and the J gene end by 1 base; junction bases not matched to a gene: 5. CDR3 length: 16 amino acids. Germline CDR1 SGHAT, CDR2 FQNNGV. The CDR3 DNA reads as TGTGCCAGCAGCCTAAGACTAGCGGGGGTCCAAGAGACCCAGTACTTC. This encodes CASSLRLAGVQETQYF. The full variable domain, with the rest looked up from reference TRBV11-2 and TRBJ2-5, is EAGVAQSPRYKIIEKRQSVAFWCNPISGHATLYWYQQILGQGPKLLIQFQNNGVVDDSQLPKDRFSAERLKGVDSTLKIQPAKLEDSAVYLCASSLRLAGVQETQYFGPGTRLLVL.

CDR3 amino acids: CASSLVLAGLGETQYF. The CDR3 coding sequence is TGTGCCAGCAGCTTAGTATTAGCGGGTTTAGGAGAGACCCAGTACTTC. The rearrangement uses TRBV11-2 and TRBJ2-5; 7 bases line up with TRBD2. V lost 1 base to trimming and J lost 4 bases; unmatched junction nucleotides: 9. Germline V gene sequence: CDR1 SGHAT, CDR2 FQNNGV. This CDR3 contains 16 residues.

The J gene is TRBJ2-7, the V gene TRBV5-1; 10 nucleotides match TRBD1. V lost 4 bases to trimming and J lost 6 bases; unmatched junction nucleotides: 7. CDR3 length: 14 residues. Germline CDR1 and CDR2: SGHRS and YFSETQ. DNA of the CDR3: TGCGCCAGCAGCACCCGACAGGGGGCGCCCGAGCAGTACTTC. Translation gives CASSTRQGAPEQYF.

V is TRBV29-1 and J is TRBJ1-4; the match to TRBD1 covers 9 bases. The CDR3 contains 14 residues. Germline CDR1 and CDR2: SQVTM and ANQGSEA. The ends lost 5 bases at V and 8 bases at J; junction bases unmatched: 9. CDR3 residues: CSVTWAGTGEKLFF. CDR3 DNA sequence: TGCAGCGTTACATGGGCCGGGACAGGGGAAAAACTGTTTTTT.

Points on this clone: This specimen includes other DNA sequences encoding the same CDR3. V gene TRBV7-9 combines with J gene TRBJ1-3, with no clear D. The CDR3 has 16 residues. Per germline, CDR1 SEHNR and CDR2 FQNEAQ (reference sequence). The V and J ends lost 1 base and 0 bases respectively, with 10 bases between them. Here the CDR3 DNA reads TGTGCCAGCAGCTTAGGGGTGGGGAGCTCTGGAAACACCATATATTTT. Translated, it gives CASSLGVGSSGNTIYF.

The chain joins TRBV5-1 to TRBJ2-5; a possible D gene is TRBD2 (7 bases). Trimming took 4 bases from V and 4 from J, leaving 23 bases between them. The CDR3 length is 17 residues. Germline CDR1 is SGHRS and CDR2 is YFSETQ. CDR3 in DNA: TGCGCCAGCAGCCCCCTGGGCCGTGGGGGGGGCTCAGAGACCCAGTACTTC. Protein product: CASSPLGRGGGSETQYF.

The chain has TRBV5-5 and TRBJ1-5; D gene uncertain. The CDR3 runs 15 residues. V shed 4 bases and J shed 4 bases, with 15 bases lying between them. Germline CDR1 is SGHKS and CDR2 is YYEKEE (reference sequence). Here the CDR3 DNA reads TGTGCCAGCAGCCCGGGATACAGCAGAAATCAGCCCCAGCATTTT. Amino acids: CASSPGYSRNQPQHF. Based on the CDR3 plus reference TRBV5-5 and TRBJ1-5, the full variable domain is DAGVTQSPTHLIKTRGQQVTLRCSPISGHKSVSWYQQVLGQGPQFIFQYYEKEERGRGNFPDRFSARQFPNYSSELNVNALLLGDSALYLCASSPGYSRNQPQHFGDGTRLSIL.

The V call is TRBV27, the J call TRBJ2-6, with no clear D. This CDR3 contains 15 residues. Germline CDR1 MNHEY, CDR2 SMNVEV (reference sequence). The ends were cut back, 2 bases at V and 0 bases at J, with 5 bases in the middle. The CDR3 region is CASSLHGSGANVLTF. The CDR3, as DNA: TGTGCCAGCAGTTTACACGGCTCTGGGGCCAACGTCCTGACTTTC.

The chain recombines TRBV7-2 with TRBJ2-2; TRBD1 aligns across 7 bases. CDR1 and CDR2 (germline): SGHTA, FQGNSA. CDR3 length: 14 amino acids. Trimming cost V 3 bases and J 6 bases; bases outside gene matches: 4. CDR3 DNA sequence: TGTGCCAGCAGCTTTTTGCAGGGGGCCGGGGAGCTGTTTTTT. As protein: CASSFLQGAGELFF.

The gene calls are TRBV25-1 and TRBJ2-7; TRBD1 is a possible D gene (5 bases). This CDR3 is built from 13 residues. Trimming cost V 1 base and J 3 bases, with 7 bases left between them. Germline lookup yields CDR1 MGHDK and CDR2 SYGVNS. The CDR3 bases are TGTGCCAGCAGTGAATTTCAGGGCTACGAGCAGTACTTC. Its protein product is CASSEFQGYEQYF.

The chain employs TRBV6-5 and TRBJ1-1; no clear D. Trimming shortened V by 7 bases and J by 1 base, and 7 bases separated the two germline ends. CDR1 is MNHEY, CDR2 SVGAGI, per germline. This CDR3 contains 12 residues. The CDR3 nucleotides read TGTGCCAGCAATCGACAGAACACTGAAGCTTTCTTT. This translates into CASNRQNTEAFF.

The rearrangement links TRBV28 to TRBJ1-5; 7 bases are a match to TRBD1. The CDR3 runs to 15 residues. The V gene end was trimmed by 7 bases and the J gene end by 3 bases; junction bases not matched to a gene: 9. Germline V CDR1 and CDR2: MDHEN, SYDVKM. CDR3 bases: TGTGCCAGCAACCACCGGGGGACAGACAATCAGCCCCAGCATTTT. Protein sequence: CASNHRGTDNQPQHF.

The CDR3, as DNA: TGTGCCAGCAGCTTATGGGGCCGCGGGGGGGAAAAACTGTTTTTT. Protein sequence: CASSLWGRGGEKLFF. The V gene is TRBV7-2, the J gene TRBJ1-4, with D perhaps matching TRBD1 (5 bases). Germline CDR1 and CDR2: SGHTA and FQGNSA. The CDR3 consists of 15 residues. V lost 2 bases and J 8 bases, leaving 15 bases between the germline ends.

This chain connects TRBV14 to TRBJ1-1, with D unclear. Germline V CDR1 and CDR2: SGHDN, FVKESK. V was cut by 4 bases and J by 4 bases, with 10 bases left in between. This CDR3 contains 13 residues. CDR3 amino acids: CASSRFEGTEAFF. In DNA, the CDR3 is TGTGCCAGCAGCCGCTTCGAGGGCACTGAAGCTTTCTTT.

CDR3 protein: CASSLGASSYEQYF. In DNA, the CDR3 is TGTGCCAGCAGCTTAGGGGCGAGCTCCTACGAGCAGTACTTC. This chain uses TRBV11-3 with TRBJ2-7; no definite D call. The CDR3 sequence is 14 residues long. Trimming shortened V by 1 base and J by 0 bases, and 7 bases separated the two germline ends. Per the germline V gene, CDR1 is SGHNT and CDR2 is YENEEA.

CDR3: CASSLALETEAFF. The DNA of the CDR3 is TGTGCCAGCAGCTTAGCGCTGGAGACTGAAGCTTTCTTT. The chain carries TRBV7-9 and TRBJ1-1; D gene unclear. The CDR3 loop spans 13 amino acids. V lost 0 bases and J 5 bases, leaving 7 bases between the germline ends. Germline V gene data show CDR1 as SEHNR and CDR2 as FQNEAQ (reference sequence).

This chain joins TRBV11-2 and TRBJ2-7; no clear D. Trimming left V 0 bases short and J 1 base short, with 7 bases between. The CDR3 extends over 14 amino acids. The V gene's germline CDR1 is SGHAT and CDR2 FQNNGV. Here the CDR3 DNA reads TGTGCCAGCAGCTTAGAGCGAGCTTCCTACGAGCAGTACTTC. This codes for CASSLERASYEQYF.

The J gene is TRBJ2-3, the V gene TRBV24-1, with 8 positions matching TRBD2. Germline loops: CDR1 KGHDR, CDR2 SFDVKD. After removal of 5 bases from V and 4 bases from J, the junction contained 4 bases not matched to a gene. This CDR3 is built from 14 residues. Here the CDR3 DNA reads TGTGCCACCAGTGTCGGGGGGGAGGCAGATACGCAGTATTTT. It is translated as CATSVGGEADTQYF.

This chain uses TRBV7-2 with TRBJ2-1; 8 positions agree with TRBD1. CDR1 and CDR2 from the germline V gene are SGHTA and FQGNSA. Trimming cost V 3 bases and J 6 bases; bases outside gene matches: 7. The CDR3 runs 15 residues. CDR3 sequence reads: CASSLDRAPSNEQFF. CDR3 bases: TGTGCCAGCAGCTTGGACAGGGCCCCCAGCAATGAGCAGTTCTTC. The complete variable domain, with remaining parts taken from reference TRBV7-2 and TRBJ2-1, reads GAGVSQSPSNKVTEKGKDVELRCDPISGHTALYWYRQSLGQGLEFLIYFQGNSAPDKSGLPSDRFSAERTGGSVSTLTIQRTQQEDSAVYLCASSLDRAPSNEQFFGPGTRLTVL.

The chain uses TRBV7-9 and TRBJ1-4; D unresolved. V was clipped by 0 bases and J by 7 bases, with 12 bases between them. CDR1 is SEHNR and CDR2 is FQNEAQ in the germline V gene (reference sequence). This CDR3 spans 15 amino acids. The CDR3 loop reads CASSLARPTTEKLFF. CDR3 DNA sequence: TGTGCCAGCAGCTTAGCGAGGCCGACGACTGAAAAACTGTTTTTT.

The V call is TRBV27, the J call TRBJ1-2, with D possibly being TRBD1 (6 bases). The V and J ends lost 6 bases and 4 bases respectively, with 12 bases between them. Germline V gives CDR1 MNHEY, CDR2 SMNVEV (reference sequence). The length of the CDR3 is 13 residues. CDR3 residues: CASRPRGLYGYTF. DNA of the CDR3: TGTGCCAGCAGGCCCAGGGGCCTCTATGGCTACACCTTC.

The DNA of the CDR3 is TGTGCCAGCAGCTCAAGGGGGACTCAGCCCCAGCATTTT. Its translation is CASSSRGTQPQHF. The chain combines TRBV3-1 (or the pseudogene TRBV3-2) with TRBJ1-5; D possibly corresponds to TRBD1 (6 bases). CDR3 size: 13 residues. In germline, CDR1 is LGHDT, CDR2 YNNKEL (reference sequence). Trimming cost V 5 bases and J 6 bases, with 11 bases left between them.

This chain links TRBV4-2 with TRBJ2-7; 7 bases align to TRBD2. The germline CDR1 and CDR2 sequences are LGHNA and YNFKEQ. The J segment lost 2 bases and the V segment lost 1 base, leaving 5 bases of the junction unmatched. The CDR3 totals 15 residues. The CDR3 DNA reads TGTGCCAGCAGCCAAGTTCGGGCGGGGGCCTACGAGCAGTACTTC. This sequence encodes CASSQVRAGAYEQYF.